A selection of T cell receptor beta chains follows, all from one sample in a study of OX40 agonist ivuxolimab in advanced cancers. TCRdb's copy holds only in-frame clones and misses some; the assay was immunoSEQ multiplex PCR. The data contain around 72,000 clones, roughly 92% of them singletons. The sample here was CD4+ or CD8+ T cells sorted from blood, taken in a trial of the OX40 agonist ivuxolimab. The receptors derive from an adult with an advanced solid tumor such as melanoma, head and neck, liver or kidney cancer. The CDR3 runs from the conserved cysteine through the conserved F or W. The order of the fields is D gene, J gene, clone size, V gene, CDR3 protein, CDR3 DNA. D genes are given only for firm matches. Clone size is shown for a subset of rows, as once, few, many or a class of expanded clone.

d_call: TRBD1; j_call: TRBJ1-1; clone_size: .; v_call: TRBV6-5; cdr3_aa: CATRGQGGGDTEAFF; cdr3_nt: TGTGCCACCCGCGGACAGGGCGGAGGGGACACTGAAGCTTTCTTT
d_call: .; j_call: TRBJ2-7; clone_size: once; v_call: TRBV28; cdr3_aa: CASSERGPYEQYF; cdr3_nt: TGTGCCAGCAGTGAAAGGGGCCCCTACGAGCAGTACTTC
d_call: TRBD2; j_call: TRBJ2-1; clone_size: .; v_call: TRBV11-1; cdr3_aa: CASSLATGGQFF; cdr3_nt: TGTGCCAGCAGCTTAGCCACGGGGGGACAGTTCTTC
d_call: .; j_call: TRBJ2-5; clone_size: .; v_call: TRBV2; cdr3_aa: CASSGVAVETQYF; cdr3_nt: TGTGCCAGCAGTGGGGTAGCTGTGGAGACCCAGTACTTC
d_call: TRBD1; j_call: TRBJ2-5; clone_size: .; v_call: TRBV7-2; cdr3_aa: CASSSRQGDFETQYF; cdr3_nt: TGTGCCAGCAGCTCGCGACAGGGTGATTTCGAGACCCAGTACTTC
d_call: TRBD1; j_call: TRBJ2-2; clone_size: .; v_call: TRBV7-9; cdr3_aa: CASSARGSPGELFF; cdr3_nt: TGTGCCAGCAGCGCCAGGGGGTCACCCGGGGAGCTGTTTTTT
d_call: .; j_call: TRBJ1-1; clone_size: .; v_call: TRBV7-2; cdr3_aa: CASSPQPTGYTEAFF; cdr3_nt: TGTGCCAGCAGCCCTCAACCTACAGGGTACACTGAAGCTTTCTTT
d_call: TRBD2; j_call: TRBJ2-1; clone_size: .; v_call: TRBV5-1; cdr3_aa: CASKKLADNNEQFF; cdr3_nt: TGCGCCAGCAAAAAACTAGCGGATAACAATGAGCAGTTCTTC
d_call: TRBD1; j_call: TRBJ1-2; clone_size: .; v_call: TRBV19; cdr3_aa: CATRQPGQYGYTF; cdr3_nt: TGTGCCACCCGCCAACCGGGACAGTATGGCTACACCTTC
d_call: TRBD1; j_call: TRBJ2-2; clone_size: few; v_call: TRBV7-3; cdr3_aa: CASSPQWTGGGELFF; cdr3_nt: TGTGCCAGCAGCCCGCAATGGACAGGCGGCGGGGAGCTGTTTTTT
d_call: .; j_call: TRBJ1-5; clone_size: .; v_call: TRBV19; cdr3_aa: CASSSAGMGNQPQHF; cdr3_nt: TGTGCCAGTAGTTCTGCAGGGATGGGCAATCAGCCCCAGCATTTT
d_call: .; j_call: TRBJ2-7; clone_size: .; v_call: TRBV29-1; cdr3_aa: CSVEGAQEGPTEQYF; cdr3_nt: TGCAGCGTTGAAGGGGCCCAGGAAGGTCCTACGGAGCAGTACTTC
d_call: .; j_call: TRBJ1-2; clone_size: .; v_call: TRBV18; cdr3_aa: CASSPRPGPFYGYTF; cdr3_nt: TGTGCCAGCTCACCAAGGCCAGGACCCTTCTATGGCTACACCTTC
d_call: .; j_call: TRBJ2-2; clone_size: .; v_call: TRBV4-1; cdr3_aa: CASSPETGTTGELFF; cdr3_nt: TGCGCCAGCAGCCCTGAAACAGGGACCACCGGGGAGCTGTTTTTT
d_call: TRBD1; j_call: TRBJ1-5; clone_size: .; v_call: TRBV2; cdr3_aa: CASGQGGRDQPQHF; cdr3_nt: TGTGCCAGCGGTCAGGGGGGTAGGGATCAGCCCCAGCATTTT
d_call: TRBD1; j_call: TRBJ2-2; clone_size: .; v_call: TRBV19; cdr3_aa: CASRRTGGTGELFF; cdr3_nt: TGTGCCAGTAGGCGGACAGGAGGAACCGGGGAGCTGTTTTTT
d_call: TRBD2; j_call: TRBJ2-2; clone_size: few; v_call: TRBV10-2; cdr3_aa: CASSDPGGVGELFF; cdr3_nt: TGCGCCAGCAGTGACCCTGGGGGGGTCGGGGAGCTGTTTTTT
d_call: .; j_call: TRBJ1-4; clone_size: once; v_call: TRBV27; cdr3_aa: CASRQGLGSNEKLFF; cdr3_nt: TGTGCCAGCCGCCAGGGCCTTGGGAGTAATGAAAAACTGTTTTTT
d_call: TRBD2; j_call: TRBJ2-3; clone_size: .; v_call: TRBV5-1; cdr3_aa: CASSLVSGSQDTQYF; cdr3_nt: TGCGCCAGCAGCTTGGTGAGCGGGAGTCAGGATACGCAGTATTTT
d_call: .; j_call: TRBJ2-1; clone_size: few; v_call: TRBV10-2; cdr3_aa: CASMLTSPYNEQFF; cdr3_nt: TGCGCCAGCATGCTGACTTCGCCCTACAATGAGCAGTTCTTC
d_call: TRBD1; j_call: TRBJ1-4; clone_size: .; v_call: TRBV28; cdr3_aa: CASSFWQGGFVGEAGHEKLFF; cdr3_nt: TGTGCCAGCAGTTTTTGGCAGGGGGGCTTTGTCGGTGAAGCTGGGCATGAAAAACTGTTTTTT
d_call: .; j_call: TRBJ1-3; clone_size: .; v_call: TRBV14; cdr3_aa: CASSQDMGNTIYF; cdr3_nt: TGTGCCAGCAGCCAAGATATGGGGAACACCATATATTTT
d_call: .; j_call: TRBJ2-5; clone_size: once; v_call: TRBV18; cdr3_aa: CASSPQEGQLQETQYF; cdr3_nt: TGTGCCAGCTCACCACAGGAGGGACAGCTCCAAGAGACCCAGTACTTC
d_call: TRBD2; j_call: TRBJ2-5; clone_size: .; v_call: TRBV29-1; cdr3_aa: CSADGRGETQYF; cdr3_nt: TGCAGCGCGGACGGGAGGGGAGAGACCCAGTACTTC
d_call: TRBD1; j_call: TRBJ1-2; clone_size: .; v_call: TRBV6-6; cdr3_aa: CASKLTGQVYGYTF; cdr3_nt: TGTGCCAGCAAACTTACGGGACAGGTCTATGGCTACACCTTC
d_call: .; j_call: TRBJ2-1; clone_size: .; v_call: TRBV27; cdr3_aa: CASSRLTGRNEQFF; cdr3_nt: TGTGCCAGCAGCCGCCTGACAGGGAGGAATGAGCAGTTCTTC
d_call: TRBD1; j_call: TRBJ1-1; clone_size: once; v_call: TRBV28; cdr3_aa: CASRQTGGTEAFF; cdr3_nt: TGTGCCAGCAGGCAAACAGGGGGTACTGAAGCTTTCTTT
d_call: TRBD2; j_call: TRBJ2-5; clone_size: .; v_call: TRBV4-3; cdr3_aa: CASSQEPSGGVKTQYF; cdr3_nt: TGCGCCAGCAGCCAAGAGCCTAGCGGGGGAGTAAAGACCCAGTACTTC
d_call: .; j_call: TRBJ2-1; clone_size: .; v_call: TRBV5-1; cdr3_aa: CASSVEAGTYNEQFF; cdr3_nt: TGCGCCAGCAGCGTTGAGGCAGGGACCTACAATGAGCAGTTCTTC
d_call: .; j_call: TRBJ1-4; clone_size: .; v_call: TRBV18; cdr3_aa: CASSQQGVGGEKLFF; cdr3_nt: TGTGCCAGCTCACAACAGGGAGTTGGCGGTGAAAAACTGTTTTTT
d_call: TRBD1; j_call: TRBJ2-5; clone_size: .; v_call: TRBV2; cdr3_aa: CASSGLRQGETQYF; cdr3_nt: TGTGCCAGCAGTGGACTCCGACAGGGAGAGACCCAGTACTTC
d_call: .; j_call: TRBJ1-6; clone_size: .; v_call: TRBV28; cdr3_aa: CASKSGGHSPLHF; cdr3_nt: TGTGCCAGCAAGTCGGGGGGGCATTCACCCCTCCACTTT
d_call: .; j_call: TRBJ1-2; clone_size: .; v_call: TRBV7-2; cdr3_aa: CASSLAANYGYTF; cdr3_nt: TGTGCCAGCAGCTTGGCGGCTAACTATGGCTACACCTTC
d_call: TRBD2; j_call: TRBJ2-5; clone_size: once; v_call: TRBV5-4; cdr3_aa: CASSLRGAQETQYF; cdr3_nt: TGTGCCAGCAGCCTGCGGGGGGCCCAAGAGACCCAGTACTTC
d_call: TRBD1; j_call: TRBJ2-7; clone_size: .; v_call: TRBV5-4; cdr3_aa: CASSLKGQGPLRNFYEQYF; cdr3_nt: TGTGCCAGCAGCTTGAAAGGACAGGGGCCCCTGAGGAACTTCTACGAGCAGTACTTC
d_call: TRBD1; j_call: TRBJ1-2; clone_size: .; v_call: TRBV7-9; cdr3_aa: CASRRDRGDGYTF; cdr3_nt: TGTGCCAGCAGGAGGGACAGGGGCGATGGCTACACCTTC
d_call: .; j_call: TRBJ2-5; clone_size: .; v_call: TRBV18; cdr3_aa: CASSRETGTYRQETQYF; cdr3_nt: TGTGCCAGCTCACGCGAAACCGGGACTTACCGGCAAGAGACCCAGTACTTC
d_call: TRBD1; j_call: TRBJ1-2; clone_size: .; v_call: TRBV27; cdr3_aa: CASSLLTTGGGYTF; cdr3_nt: TGTGCCAGCAGTCTACTCACTACAGGGGGTGGCTACACCTTC
d_call: .; j_call: TRBJ2-3; clone_size: .; v_call: TRBV10-3; cdr3_aa: CAISADGDTQYF; cdr3_nt: TGTGCCATCAGCGCCGACGGAGATACGCAGTATTTT
d_call: .; j_call: TRBJ1-3; clone_size: .; v_call: TRBV5-1; cdr3_aa: CASSTYSGNTIYF; cdr3_nt: TGCGCCAGCAGCACCTACTCTGGAAACACCATATATTTT
d_call: .; j_call: TRBJ1-6; clone_size: .; v_call: TRBV6-6; cdr3_aa: CASSARDKLSPLHF; cdr3_nt: TGTGCCAGCAGTGCCCGGGACAAACTCTCACCCCTCCACTTT
d_call: .; j_call: TRBJ2-5; clone_size: .; v_call: TRBV7-7; cdr3_aa: CASSRLGGTVQETQYF; cdr3_nt: TGTGCCAGCAGCAGACTAGGGGGGACAGTACAAGAGACCCAGTACTTC
d_call: TRBD1; j_call: TRBJ1-2; clone_size: .; v_call: TRBV5-4; cdr3_aa: CASSYDRGYGYTF; cdr3_nt: TGTGCCAGCAGCTATGACAGGGGCTATGGCTACACCTTC
d_call: .; j_call: TRBJ1-2; clone_size: .; v_call: TRBV11-2; cdr3_aa: CASSLSDYLYTF; cdr3_nt: TGTGCCAGCAGCTTATCTGACTACCTCTACACCTTC
d_call: .; j_call: TRBJ2-3; clone_size: few; v_call: TRBV5-1; cdr3_aa: CASSSIQGRTDTQYF; cdr3_nt: TGCGCCAGCAGCTCAATACAGGGACGCACAGATACGCAGTATTTT
d_call: TRBD2; j_call: TRBJ2-1; clone_size: .; v_call: TRBV10-3; cdr3_aa: CAIRRDLSGGYNEQFF; cdr3_nt: TGTGCCATCAGGCGGGACCTAAGCGGGGGGTACAATGAGCAGTTCTTC
d_call: .; j_call: TRBJ1-3; clone_size: .; v_call: TRBV5-1; cdr3_aa: CASSRGAGSGNTIYF; cdr3_nt: TGCGCCAGCAGCCGGGGGGCCGGCTCTGGAAACACCATATATTTT
d_call: .; j_call: TRBJ2-5; clone_size: .; v_call: TRBV7-2; cdr3_aa: CASSFKGAAGRYF; cdr3_nt: TGTGCCAGCAGCTTTAAGGGAGCGGCAGGGCGGTACTTC
d_call: .; j_call: TRBJ2-7; clone_size: .; v_call: TRBV21-1; cdr3_aa: CASSKDTYEQYF; cdr3_nt: TGTGCCAGCAGCAAGGACACGTACGAGCAGTACTTC
d_call: TRBD2; j_call: TRBJ2-4; clone_size: .; v_call: TRBV11-2; cdr3_aa: CASSWSGGVSLNIQYF; cdr3_nt: TGTGCCAGCAGCTGGAGTGGGGGGGTGTCCTTAAACATTCAGTACTTC
d_call: .; j_call: TRBJ2-1; clone_size: .; v_call: TRBV11-3; cdr3_aa: CASRYSGSYNEQFF; cdr3_nt: TGTGCCAGCCGATATAGCGGAAGCTACAATGAGCAGTTCTTC
d_call: .; j_call: TRBJ2-1; clone_size: once; v_call: TRBV7-8; cdr3_aa: CASSLGTGGISEQFF; cdr3_nt: TGTGCCAGCAGCTTAGGGACCGGGGGAATTAGCGAGCAGTTCTTC
d_call: TRBD2; j_call: TRBJ2-1; clone_size: .; v_call: TRBV19; cdr3_aa: CASSLPGTSTQFF; cdr3_nt: TGTGCCAGTAGCCTCCCCGGGACTAGCACGCAGTTCTTC
d_call: .; j_call: TRBJ1-1; clone_size: .; v_call: TRBV5-1; cdr3_aa: CASSLEGRESEAFF; cdr3_nt: TGCGCCAGCAGCTTGGAGGGCAGGGAATCTGAAGCTTTCTTT
d_call: .; j_call: TRBJ1-2; clone_size: .; v_call: TRBV28; cdr3_aa: CASSFGQNYGYTF; cdr3_nt: TGTGCCAGCAGTTTTGGACAGAACTATGGCTACACCTTC